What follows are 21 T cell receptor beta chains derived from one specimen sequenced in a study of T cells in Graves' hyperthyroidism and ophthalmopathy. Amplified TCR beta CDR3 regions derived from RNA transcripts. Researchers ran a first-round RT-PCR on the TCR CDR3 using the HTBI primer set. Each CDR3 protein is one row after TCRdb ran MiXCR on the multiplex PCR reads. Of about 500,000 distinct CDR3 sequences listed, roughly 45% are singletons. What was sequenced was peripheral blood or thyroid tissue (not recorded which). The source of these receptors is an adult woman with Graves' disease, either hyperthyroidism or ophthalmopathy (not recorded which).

The CDR3 here is CASSVATGTDSPLHF. The CDR3 bases are TGCGCCAGCAGCGTGGCGACAGGGACGGATTCACCCCTCCACTTT. V usage is TRBV5-1 and J usage is TRBJ1-6; 7 positions match TRBD1. The V gene end was trimmed by 4 bases and the J gene end by 8 bases; junction bases not matched to a gene: 9. CDR3 length equals 15 residues. Germline V lookup: CDR1 SGHRS, CDR2 YFSETQ.

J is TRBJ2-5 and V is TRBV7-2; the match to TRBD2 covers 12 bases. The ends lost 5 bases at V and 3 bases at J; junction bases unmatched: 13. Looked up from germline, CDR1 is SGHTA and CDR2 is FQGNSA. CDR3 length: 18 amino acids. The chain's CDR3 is CASSHRTSGILGEETQYF. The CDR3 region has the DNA TGTGCCAGCAGCCACAGGACTAGCGGGATTTTGGGTGAAGAGACCCAGTACTTC. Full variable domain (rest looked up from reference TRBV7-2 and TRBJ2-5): GAGVSQSPSNKVTEKGKDVELRCDPISGHTALYWYRQSLGQGLEFLIYFQGNSAPDKSGLPSDRFSAERTGGSVSTLTIQRTQQEDSAVYLCASSHRTSGILGEETQYFGPGTRLLVL.

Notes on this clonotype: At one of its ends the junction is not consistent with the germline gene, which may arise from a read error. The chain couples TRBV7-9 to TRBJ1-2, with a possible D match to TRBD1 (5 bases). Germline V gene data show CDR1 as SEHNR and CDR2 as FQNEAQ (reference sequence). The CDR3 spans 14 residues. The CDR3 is CASSTERDDRSYAF. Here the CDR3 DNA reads TGTGCCAGCAGCACAGAAAGGGACGACCGCAGCTACGCCTTC.

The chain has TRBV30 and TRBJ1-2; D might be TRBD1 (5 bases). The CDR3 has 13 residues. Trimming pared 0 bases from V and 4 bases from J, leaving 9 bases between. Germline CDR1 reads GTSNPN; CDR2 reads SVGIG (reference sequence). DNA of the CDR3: TGTGCCTGGAGTGTACAAACAGGCTATGGCTACACCTTC. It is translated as CAWSVQTGYGYTF.

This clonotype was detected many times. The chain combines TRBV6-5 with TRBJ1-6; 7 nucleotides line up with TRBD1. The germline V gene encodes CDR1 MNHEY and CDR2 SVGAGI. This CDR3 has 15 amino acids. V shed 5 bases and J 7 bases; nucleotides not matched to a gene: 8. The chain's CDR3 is CASSPDRVRNSPLHF. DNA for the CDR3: TGTGCCAGCAGTCCTGACAGGGTTCGGAATTCACCCCTCCACTTT.

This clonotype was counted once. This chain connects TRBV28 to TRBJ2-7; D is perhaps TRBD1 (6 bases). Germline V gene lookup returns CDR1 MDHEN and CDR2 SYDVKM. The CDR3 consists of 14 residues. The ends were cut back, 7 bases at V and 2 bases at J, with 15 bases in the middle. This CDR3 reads CASKPPGTTYEQYF. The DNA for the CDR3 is TGTGCCAGCAAACCCCCAGGGACAACCTACGAGCAGTACTTC.

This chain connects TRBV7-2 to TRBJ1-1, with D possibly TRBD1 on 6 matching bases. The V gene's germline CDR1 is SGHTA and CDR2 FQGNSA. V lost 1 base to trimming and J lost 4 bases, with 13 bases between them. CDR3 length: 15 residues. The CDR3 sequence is CASSLGGARGTEAFF. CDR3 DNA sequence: TGTGCCAGCAGCTTAGGGGGGGCGCGAGGCACTGAAGCTTTCTTT.

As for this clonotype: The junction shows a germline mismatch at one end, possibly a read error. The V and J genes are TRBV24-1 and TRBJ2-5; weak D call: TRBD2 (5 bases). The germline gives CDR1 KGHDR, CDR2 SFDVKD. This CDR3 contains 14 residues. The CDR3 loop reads CASSYSSQAGTQYF. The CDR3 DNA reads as TGTGCCAGCAGTTACTCGTCGCAGGCGGGGACCCAGTACTTC.

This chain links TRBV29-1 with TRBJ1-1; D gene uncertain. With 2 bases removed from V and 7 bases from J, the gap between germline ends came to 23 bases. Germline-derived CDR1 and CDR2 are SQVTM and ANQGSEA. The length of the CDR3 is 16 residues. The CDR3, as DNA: TGCAGCGTTGAACTAGCTGATGAGGGCTTGAATTTTGAAGCTTTCTTT. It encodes CSVELADEGLNFEAFF.

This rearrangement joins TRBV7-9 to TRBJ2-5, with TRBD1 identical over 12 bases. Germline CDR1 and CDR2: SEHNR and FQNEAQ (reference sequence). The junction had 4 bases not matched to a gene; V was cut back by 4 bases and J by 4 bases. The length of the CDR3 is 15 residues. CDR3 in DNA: TGTGCCAGCAGCTGGGACAGGGGGCCAGGAGAGACCCAGTACTTC. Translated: CASSWDRGPGETQYF.

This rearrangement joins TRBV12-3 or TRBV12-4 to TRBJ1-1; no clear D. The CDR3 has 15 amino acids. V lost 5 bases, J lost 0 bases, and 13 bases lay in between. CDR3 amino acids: CASSPPPALNTEAFF. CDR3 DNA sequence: TGTGCCAGCAGTCCCCCCCCGGCTCTGAACACTGAAGCTTTCTTT.

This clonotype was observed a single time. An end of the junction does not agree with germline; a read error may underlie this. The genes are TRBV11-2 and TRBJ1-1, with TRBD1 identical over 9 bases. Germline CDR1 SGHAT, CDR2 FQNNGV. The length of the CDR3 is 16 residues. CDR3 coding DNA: TGTGCCAGCAGCGGGGGACAGGGAAGAGGGAACACTGAGGCTTTCTTT. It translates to CASSGGQGRGNTEAFF.

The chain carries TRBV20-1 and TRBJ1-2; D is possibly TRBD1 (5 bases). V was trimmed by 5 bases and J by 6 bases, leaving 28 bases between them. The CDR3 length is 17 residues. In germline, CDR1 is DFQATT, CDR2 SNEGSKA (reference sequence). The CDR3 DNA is TGCAGTGCTCCCCGGACTGGGGGAGGGCCTAGGGACGATGGCTACACCTTC. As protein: CSAPRTGGGPRDDGYTF.

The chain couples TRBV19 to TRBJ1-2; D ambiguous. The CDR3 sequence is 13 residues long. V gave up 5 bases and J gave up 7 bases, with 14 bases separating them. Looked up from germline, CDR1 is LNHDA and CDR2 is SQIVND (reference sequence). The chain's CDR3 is CASSRLGAIGYTF. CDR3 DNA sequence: TGTGCCAGTAGTCGACTAGGTGCTATTGGCTACACCTTC.

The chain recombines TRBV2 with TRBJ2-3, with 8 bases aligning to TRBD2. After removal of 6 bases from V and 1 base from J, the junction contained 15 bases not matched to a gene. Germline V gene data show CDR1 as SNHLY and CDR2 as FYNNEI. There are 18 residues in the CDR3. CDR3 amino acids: CASSPQGISGIRTDTQYF. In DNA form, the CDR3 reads TGTGCCAGCAGCCCCCAGGGGATTAGCGGGATTCGCACAGATACGCAGTATTTT.

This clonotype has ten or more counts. The CDR3 nucleotides read TGTGCCATCAGTGGACGAACAACTAATGAAAAACTGTTTTTT. Translating gives CAISGRTTNEKLFF. V usage is TRBV10-3 and J usage is TRBJ1-4, with D hard to call. The length of the CDR3 is 14 residues. V was cut by 4 bases and J by 0 bases, with 6 bases left in between. Germline V gene sequence: CDR1 ENHRY, CDR2 SYGVKD.

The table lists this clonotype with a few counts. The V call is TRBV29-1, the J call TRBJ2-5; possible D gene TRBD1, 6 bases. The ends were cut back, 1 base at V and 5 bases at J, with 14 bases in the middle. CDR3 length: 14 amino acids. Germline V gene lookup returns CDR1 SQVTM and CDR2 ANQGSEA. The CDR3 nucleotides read TGCAGCGTTGAAGGGGGAACAGGGACCGAGACCCAGTACTTC. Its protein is CSVEGGTGTETQYF. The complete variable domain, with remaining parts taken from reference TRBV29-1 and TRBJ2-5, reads SAVISQKPSRDICQRGTSLTIQCQVDSQVTMMFWYRQQPGQSLTLIATANQGSEATYESGFVIDKFPISRPNLTFSTLTVSNMSPEDSSIYLCSVEGGTGTETQYFGPGTRLLVL.

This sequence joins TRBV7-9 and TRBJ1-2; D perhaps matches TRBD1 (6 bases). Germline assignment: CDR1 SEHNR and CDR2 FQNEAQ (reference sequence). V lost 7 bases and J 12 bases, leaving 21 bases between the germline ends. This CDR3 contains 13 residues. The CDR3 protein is CASTETGFSGNTF. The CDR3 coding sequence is TGTGCCAGCACCGAAACAGGGTTCTCTGGAAACACCTTC.

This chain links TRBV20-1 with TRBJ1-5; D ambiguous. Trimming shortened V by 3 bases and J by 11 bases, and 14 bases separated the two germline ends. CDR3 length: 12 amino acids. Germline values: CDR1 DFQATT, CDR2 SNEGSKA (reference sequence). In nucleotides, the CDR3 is TGCAGTGCTAGTCGCTGGCAAGAGACCCAGCATTTT. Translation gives CSASRWQETQHF.

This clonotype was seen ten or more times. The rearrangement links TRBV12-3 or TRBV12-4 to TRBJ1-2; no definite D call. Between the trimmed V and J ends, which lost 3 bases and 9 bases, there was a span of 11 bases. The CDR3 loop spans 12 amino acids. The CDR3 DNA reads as TGTGCCAGCAGTTTGGGCAGGCGGCGCTACACCTTC. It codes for CASSLGRRRYTF.

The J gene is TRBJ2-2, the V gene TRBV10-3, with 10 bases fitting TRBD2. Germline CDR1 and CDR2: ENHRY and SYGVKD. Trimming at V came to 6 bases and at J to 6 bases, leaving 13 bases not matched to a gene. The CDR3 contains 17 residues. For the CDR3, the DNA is TGTGCCATCAGGCTGACTAGCGGGTGGGACGGCGCCGGGGAGCTGTTTTTT. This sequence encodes CAIRLTSGWDGAGELFF.